This T cell receptor (beta chain) was identified during a study of cytomegalovirus exposure and HLA in healthy donors. Study-wide background: The 120 or so validation repertoires were reported in a later analysis to have been generated on the same platform as the roughly 700 first-cohort repertoires.

Clones were sequenced by immunoSEQ multiplex PCR, and TCRdb holds only the in-frame ones, with some missing. The sample holds 90,000 to 150,000 clones, approximately 90% seen once. Study-wide results and caveats: The authors enumerated some 160 TCR beta chains as linked to cytomegalovirus.

A remark on this clone: Its antigen is unidentified.

The CDR3 spans 17 residues. Germline loops: CDR1 SGDLS, CDR2 YYNGEE. V dropped 0 bases and J dropped 0 bases, with 15 bases sitting between them. The V gene is TRBV9, the J gene TRBJ1-2, with D hard to call. The TCR comes from a woman in her late teens or twenties in good health and CMV-seropositive. The sample taken for sequencing was PBMCs. As DNA, the CDR3 is TGTGCCAGCAGCGTAGGTCGCCAGTCCATGTCTAACTATGGCTACACCTTC. Protein product: CASSVGRQSMSNYGYTF.